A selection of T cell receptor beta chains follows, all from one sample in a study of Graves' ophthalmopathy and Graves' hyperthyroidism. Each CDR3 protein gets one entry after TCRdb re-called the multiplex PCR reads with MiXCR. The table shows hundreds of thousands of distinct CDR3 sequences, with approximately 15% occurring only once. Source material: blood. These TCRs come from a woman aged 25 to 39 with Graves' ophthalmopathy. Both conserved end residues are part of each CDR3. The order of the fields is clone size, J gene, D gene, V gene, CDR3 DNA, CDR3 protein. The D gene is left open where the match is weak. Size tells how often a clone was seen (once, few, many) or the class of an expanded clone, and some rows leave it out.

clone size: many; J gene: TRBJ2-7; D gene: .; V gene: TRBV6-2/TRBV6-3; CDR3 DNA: TGTGCCAGCAGTTATAACCCTGCAGGAGGGGGCGTCTACGAGCAGTACTTC; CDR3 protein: CASSYNPAGGGVYEQYF
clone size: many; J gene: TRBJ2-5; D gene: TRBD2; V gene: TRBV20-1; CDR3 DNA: TGCAGTGCTGACCATCTAGCGGGCAAGCCTCAAGAGACCCAGTACTTC; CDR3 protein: CSADHLAGKPQETQYF
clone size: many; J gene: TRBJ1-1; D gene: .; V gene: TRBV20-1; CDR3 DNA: TGCAGTGCTACAATCAGGACATGGAACACTGAAGCTTTCTTT; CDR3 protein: CSATIRTWNTEAFF
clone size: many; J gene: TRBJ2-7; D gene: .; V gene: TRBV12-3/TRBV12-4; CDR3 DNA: TGTGCCAGTAAGTCAACGAACTACGAGCAGTACTTC; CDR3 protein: CASKSTNYEQYF
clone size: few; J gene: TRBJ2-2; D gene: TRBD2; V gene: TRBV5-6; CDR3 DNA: TGTGCCAGCAGCGTCCCGGGACTAGAGAGCACCGGGGAGCTGTTTTTT; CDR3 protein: CASSVPGLESTGELFF
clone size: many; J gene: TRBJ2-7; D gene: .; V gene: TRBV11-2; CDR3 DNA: .; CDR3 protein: CASSPTFGAVYEQYF
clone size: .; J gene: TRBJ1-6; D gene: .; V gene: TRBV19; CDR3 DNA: TGTGCCAGCGCCATCGAGGAGAATTCACCCCTCCACTTT; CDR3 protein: CASAIEENSPLHF
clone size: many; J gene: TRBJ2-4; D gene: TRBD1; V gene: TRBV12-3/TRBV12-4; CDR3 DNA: TGTGCCAGCACCGCGACAGGGGGAAGATACGGAGCCAAAAACATTCAGTACTTC; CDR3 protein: CASTATGGRYGAKNIQYF
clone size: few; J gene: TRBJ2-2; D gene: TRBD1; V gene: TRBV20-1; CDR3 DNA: TGCAGTGCCCCCACGATCGGACAGGGGGCCGAAGAGCTGTTTTTT; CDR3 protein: CSAPTIGQGAEELFF
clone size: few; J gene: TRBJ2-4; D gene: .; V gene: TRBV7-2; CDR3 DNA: TGTGCCAGCAGCTTATCGGGCATTAAGTACTTC; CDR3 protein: CASSLSGIKYF
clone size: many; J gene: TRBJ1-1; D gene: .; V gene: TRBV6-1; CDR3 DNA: TGTGCCAGCAGTGAAAAGGCAGAATTGAACACTGAAGCTTTCTTT; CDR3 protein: CASSEKAELNTEAFF
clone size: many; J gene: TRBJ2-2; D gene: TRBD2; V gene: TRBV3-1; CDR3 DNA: TGTGCCAGCAGCCTGGGACTAGCGGGGACCGGGGAGCTGTTTTTT; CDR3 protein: CASSLGLAGTGELFF
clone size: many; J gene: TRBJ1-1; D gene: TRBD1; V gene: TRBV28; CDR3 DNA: TGTGCCAGCGGGACCGGGACAGGCAACACTGAAGCTTTCTTT; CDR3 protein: CASGTGTGNTEAFF
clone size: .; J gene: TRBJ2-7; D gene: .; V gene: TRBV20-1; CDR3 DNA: TGCAGTGCTGCCAGGACCTACGAGCAGTACTTC; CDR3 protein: CSAARTYEQYF
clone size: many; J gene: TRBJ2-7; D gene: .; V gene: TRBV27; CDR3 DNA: TGTGCCAGCAGTCCTCAGGCCCACACCTTTTACGAGCAGTACTTC; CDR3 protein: CASSPQAHTFYEQYF
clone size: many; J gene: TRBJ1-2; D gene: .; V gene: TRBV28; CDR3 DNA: TGTGCCAGCAGTTTACAAACAGGGATCTACTATGGCTACACCTTC; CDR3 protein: CASSLQTGIYYGYTF
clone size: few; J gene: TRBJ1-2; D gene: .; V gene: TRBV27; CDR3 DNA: TGTGCCAGCAGTTTGAGGGCGCCCTCCCTCTATGGCTACACCTTC; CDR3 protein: CASSLRAPSLYGYTF
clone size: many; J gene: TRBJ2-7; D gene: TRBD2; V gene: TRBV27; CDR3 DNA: TGTGCCAGCAGTCCCTCCGGGAGCGGGGCCTACGAGCAGTACTTC; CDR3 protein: CASSPSGSGAYEQYF
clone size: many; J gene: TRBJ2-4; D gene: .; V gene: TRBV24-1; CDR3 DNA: TGTGCCACCAGTGATGCTCGACCCAATGACATTCAGTACTTC; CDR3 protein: CATSDARPNDIQYF
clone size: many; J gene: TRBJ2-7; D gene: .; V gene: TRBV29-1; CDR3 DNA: TGCAGCGTTGGCCCAGGACCCTTCTCCTACGAGCAGTACTTC; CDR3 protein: CSVGPGPFSYEQYF
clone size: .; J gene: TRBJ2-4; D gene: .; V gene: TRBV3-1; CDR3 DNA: TGTGCCAGCAGCCATATGAGCCAGGGACTAGCCAAAAACATTCAGTACTTC; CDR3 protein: CASSHMSQGLAKNIQYF
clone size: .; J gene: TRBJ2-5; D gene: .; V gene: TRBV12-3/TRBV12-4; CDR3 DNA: TGTGCCAGCAGCGACAGCCTTTTTGTCCAAGAGACCCAGTACTTC; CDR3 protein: CASSDSLFVQETQYF
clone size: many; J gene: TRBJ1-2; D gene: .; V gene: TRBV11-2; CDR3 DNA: TGTGCCGTCACACAGGGCTATGGCTACACCTTC; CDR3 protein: CAVTQGYGYTF
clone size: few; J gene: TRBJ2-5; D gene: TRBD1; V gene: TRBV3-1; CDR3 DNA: TGTGCCAGCAGTCCAACGCTGGACAGGGGGGAAGAGACCCAGTACTTC; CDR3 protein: CASSPTLDRGEETQYF
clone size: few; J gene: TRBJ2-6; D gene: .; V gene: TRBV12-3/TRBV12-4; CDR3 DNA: TGTGCCAGCAGTTTGGGACCATCTGGGGCCAACGTCCTGACTTTC; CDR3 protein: CASSLGPSGANVLTF
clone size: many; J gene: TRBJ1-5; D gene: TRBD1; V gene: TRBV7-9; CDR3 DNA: TGTGCCAGCAGCACGTCGACAGGGGGGCTTCAGCCCCAGCATTTT; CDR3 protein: CASSTSTGGLQPQHF
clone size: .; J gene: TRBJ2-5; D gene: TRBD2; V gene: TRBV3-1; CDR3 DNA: TGTGCCAGCAGCCAAGAAAGTCGGAGACTAGCGGGGGACCAAGAGACCCAGTACTTC; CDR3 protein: CASSQESRRLAGDQETQYF
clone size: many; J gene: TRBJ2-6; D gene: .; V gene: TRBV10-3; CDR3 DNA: TGTGCCACCCTACCCTCTGGGGCCAACGTCCTGACTTTC; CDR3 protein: CATLPSGANVLTF
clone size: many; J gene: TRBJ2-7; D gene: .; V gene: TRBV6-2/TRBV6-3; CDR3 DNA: TGTGCCAGCAGCCAGAGGCAAGGTTACGAGCAGTACTTC; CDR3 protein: CASSQRQGYEQYF
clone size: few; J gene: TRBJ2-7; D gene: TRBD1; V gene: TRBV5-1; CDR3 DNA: TGCGCCAGCACCCAGAGCCCCACAGGGGGATTTGTCTACGAGCAGTACTTC; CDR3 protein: CASTQSPTGGFVYEQYF
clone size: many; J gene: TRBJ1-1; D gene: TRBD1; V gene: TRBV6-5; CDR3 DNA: TGTGCCAGCAGTTACGCCGGACAGGGGCCCTATGAAGCTTTCTTT; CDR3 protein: CASSYAGQGPYEAFF
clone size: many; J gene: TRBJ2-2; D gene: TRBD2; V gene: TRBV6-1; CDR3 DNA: TGTGCCAGCAGTCGAACCGGGACTAGCGGTGCGAACACCGGGGAGCTGTTTTTT; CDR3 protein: CASSRTGTSGANTGELFF
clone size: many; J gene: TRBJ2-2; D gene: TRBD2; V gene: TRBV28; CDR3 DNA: TGTGCCAGCAGCCCCGCGGGGAGGGACGGGGAGCTGTTTTTT; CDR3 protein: CASSPAGRDGELFF
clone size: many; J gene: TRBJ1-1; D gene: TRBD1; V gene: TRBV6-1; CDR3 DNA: TGTGCCAGCAGCTTTGAGACAGGGCAGGGGACTGAAGCTTTCTTT; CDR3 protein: CASSFETGQGTEAFF
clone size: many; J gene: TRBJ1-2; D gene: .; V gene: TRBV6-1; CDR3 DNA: TGTGCCAGCAGCGAGTTACGGACACCCGACGGATATGGCTACACCTTC; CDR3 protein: CASSELRTPDGYGYTF
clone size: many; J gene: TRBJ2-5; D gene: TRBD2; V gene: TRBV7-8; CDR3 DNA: TGTGCCAGCAGGTGGGGGGGTACAGAGACCCAGTACTTC; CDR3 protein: CASRWGGTETQYF
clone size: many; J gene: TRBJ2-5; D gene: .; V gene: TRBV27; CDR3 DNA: TGTGCCAGCAGTTTATCCCTTCAAGAGACCCAGTACTTC; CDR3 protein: CASSLSLQETQYF
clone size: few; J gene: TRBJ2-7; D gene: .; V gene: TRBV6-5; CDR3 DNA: TGTGCCAGCAGTTACTCGAGTCGAGGGGACGAGCAGTACTTC; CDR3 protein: CASSYSSRGDEQYF
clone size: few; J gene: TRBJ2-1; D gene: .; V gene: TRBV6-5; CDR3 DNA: TGTGCCAGCAGTTACAGTTCGGTAGTTAGGGATGAGCAGTTCTTC; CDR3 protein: CASSYSSVVRDEQFF
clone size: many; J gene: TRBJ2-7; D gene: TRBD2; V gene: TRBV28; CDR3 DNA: TGTGCCAGCAGTCGGACTAGCGGTTACTCCTACGAGCAGTACTTC; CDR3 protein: CASSRTSGYSYEQYF
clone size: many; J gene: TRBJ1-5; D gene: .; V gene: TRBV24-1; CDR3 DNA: TGTGCCACCAGTGATTCTACCAATCAGCCCCAGCATTTT; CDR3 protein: CATSDSTNQPQHF
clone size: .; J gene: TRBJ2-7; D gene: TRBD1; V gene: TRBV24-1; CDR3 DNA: TGTGCCACCAGTGATTGGCGGACAGGGCGCGAGCAGTACTTC; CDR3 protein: CATSDWRTGREQYF
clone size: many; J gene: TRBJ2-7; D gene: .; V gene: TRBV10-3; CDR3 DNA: TGTGCCATCAGTGCCTCTCGGTACGAGCAGTACTTC; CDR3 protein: CAISASRYEQYF
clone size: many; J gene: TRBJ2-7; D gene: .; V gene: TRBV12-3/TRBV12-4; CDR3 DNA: TGTGCCAGCAGGCCGGACACCTACGAGCAGTACTTC; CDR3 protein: CASRPDTYEQYF
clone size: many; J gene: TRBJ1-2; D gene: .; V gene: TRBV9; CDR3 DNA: TGTGCCAGCAGCCCCTACCCCCAAGATGGCTACACCTTC; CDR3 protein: CASSPYPQDGYTF
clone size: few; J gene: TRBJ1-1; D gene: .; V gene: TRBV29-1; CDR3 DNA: TGCAGCGTTGACGGGTCGAACACTGAAGCTTTCTTT; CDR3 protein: CSVDGSNTEAFF
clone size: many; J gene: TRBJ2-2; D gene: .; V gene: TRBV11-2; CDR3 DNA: TGTGCCAGCAGCTTAGATCACGGCCTAGTTGGTGGGGAGCTGTTTTTT; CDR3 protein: CASSLDHGLVGGELFF
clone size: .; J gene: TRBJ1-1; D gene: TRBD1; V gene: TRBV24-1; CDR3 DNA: TGTGCCACTGAGGACAGGGCCAACACTGAAGCTTTCTTT; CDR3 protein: CATEDRANTEAFF